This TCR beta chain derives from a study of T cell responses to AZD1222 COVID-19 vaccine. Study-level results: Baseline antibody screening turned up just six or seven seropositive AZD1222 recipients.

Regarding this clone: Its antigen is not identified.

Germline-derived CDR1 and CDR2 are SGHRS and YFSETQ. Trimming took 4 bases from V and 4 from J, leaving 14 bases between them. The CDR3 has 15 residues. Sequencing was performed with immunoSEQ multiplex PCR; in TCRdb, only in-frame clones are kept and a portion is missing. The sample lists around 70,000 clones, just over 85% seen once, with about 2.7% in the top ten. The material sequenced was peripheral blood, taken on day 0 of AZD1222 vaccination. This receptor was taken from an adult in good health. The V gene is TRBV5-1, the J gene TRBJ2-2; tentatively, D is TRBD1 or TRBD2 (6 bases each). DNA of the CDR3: TGCGCCAGCAGCGGGGGGCGACAGTTCACCGGGGAGCTGTTTTTT. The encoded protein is CASSGGRQFTGELFF. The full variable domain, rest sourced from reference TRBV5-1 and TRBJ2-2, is KAGVTQTPRYLIKTRGQQVTLSCSPISGHRSVSWYQQTPGQGLQFLFEYFSETQRNKGNFPGRFSGRQFSNSRSEMNVSTLELGDSALYLCASSGGRQFTGELFFGEGSRLTVL.